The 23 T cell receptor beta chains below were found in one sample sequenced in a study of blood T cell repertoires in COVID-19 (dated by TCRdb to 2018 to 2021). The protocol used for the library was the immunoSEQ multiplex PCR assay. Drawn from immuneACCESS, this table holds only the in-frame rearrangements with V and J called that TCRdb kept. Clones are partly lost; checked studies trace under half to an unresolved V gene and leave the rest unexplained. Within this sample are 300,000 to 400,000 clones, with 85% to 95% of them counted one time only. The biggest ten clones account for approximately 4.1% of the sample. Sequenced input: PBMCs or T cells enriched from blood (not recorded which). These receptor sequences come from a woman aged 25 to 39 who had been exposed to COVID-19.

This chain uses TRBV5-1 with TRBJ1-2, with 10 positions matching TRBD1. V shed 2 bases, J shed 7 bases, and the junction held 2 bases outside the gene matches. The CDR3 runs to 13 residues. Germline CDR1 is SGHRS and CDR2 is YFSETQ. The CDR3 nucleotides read TGCGCCAGCAGCTTCCGGGACAGGGGTGGCTACACCTTC. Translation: CASSFRDRGGYTF.

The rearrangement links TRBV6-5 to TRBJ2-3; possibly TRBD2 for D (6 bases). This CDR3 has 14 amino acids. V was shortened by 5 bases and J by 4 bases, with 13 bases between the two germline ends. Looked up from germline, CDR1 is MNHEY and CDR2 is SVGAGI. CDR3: CASSSRTGADTQYF. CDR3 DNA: TGTGCCAGCAGTAGTCGGACGGGGGCAGATACGCAGTATTTT.

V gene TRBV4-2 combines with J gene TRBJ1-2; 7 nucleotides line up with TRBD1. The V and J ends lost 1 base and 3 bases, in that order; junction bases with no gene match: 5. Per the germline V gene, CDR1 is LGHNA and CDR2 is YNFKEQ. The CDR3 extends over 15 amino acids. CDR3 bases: TGTGCCAGCAGCCAAGGTGGACAGGCCTACTATGGCTACACCTTC. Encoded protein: CASSQGGQAYYGYTF.

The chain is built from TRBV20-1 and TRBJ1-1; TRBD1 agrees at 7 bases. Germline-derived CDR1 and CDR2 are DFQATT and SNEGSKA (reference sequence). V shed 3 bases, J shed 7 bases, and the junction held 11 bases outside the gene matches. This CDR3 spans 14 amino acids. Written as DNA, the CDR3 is TGCAGTGCTAGTGGGGGGACAGCTACTCTTGAAGCTTTCTTT. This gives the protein CSASGGTATLEAFF.

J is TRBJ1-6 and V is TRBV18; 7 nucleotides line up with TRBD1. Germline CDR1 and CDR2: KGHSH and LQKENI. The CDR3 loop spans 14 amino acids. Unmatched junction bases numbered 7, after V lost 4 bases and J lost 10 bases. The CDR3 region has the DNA TGTGCCAGCTCACAAACAGGGGTACAATCACCCCTCCACTTT. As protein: CASSQTGVQSPLHF.

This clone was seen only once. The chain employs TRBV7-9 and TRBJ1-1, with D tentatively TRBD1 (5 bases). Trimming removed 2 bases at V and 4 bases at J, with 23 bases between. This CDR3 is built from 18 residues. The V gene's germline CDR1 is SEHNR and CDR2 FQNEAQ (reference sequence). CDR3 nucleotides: TGTGCCAGCAGCTTAACTACCAGGGTGGGAAATCGACCCACTGAAGCTTTCTTT. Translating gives CASSLTTRVGNRPTEAFF.

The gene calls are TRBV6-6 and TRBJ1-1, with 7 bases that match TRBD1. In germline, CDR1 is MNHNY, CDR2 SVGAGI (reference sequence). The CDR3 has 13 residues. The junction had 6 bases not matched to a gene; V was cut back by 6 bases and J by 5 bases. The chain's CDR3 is CASSEQGLTEAFF. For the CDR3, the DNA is TGTGCCAGCAGCGAACAGGGGTTAACTGAAGCTTTCTTT.

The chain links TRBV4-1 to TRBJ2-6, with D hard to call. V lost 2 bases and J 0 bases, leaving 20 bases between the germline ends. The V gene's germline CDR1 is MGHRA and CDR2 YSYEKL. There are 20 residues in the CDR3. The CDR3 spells CASSQIFATQIYSGANVLTF. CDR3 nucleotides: TGCGCCAGCAGCCAAATCTTCGCGACACAGATTTACTCTGGGGCCAACGTCCTGACTTTC.

In DNA form, the CDR3 reads TGCGCCAGCAGCGACCGCCACAGGGTAAACACTGAAGCTTTCTTT. Amino acids: CASSDRHRVNTEAFF. The chain couples TRBV4-3 to TRBJ1-1; tentative D call: TRBD1 (6 bases). This CDR3 comprises 15 residues. Germline CDR1 is LGHNA and CDR2 is YSLEER. V lost 5 bases and J lost 2, with 15 bases in between.

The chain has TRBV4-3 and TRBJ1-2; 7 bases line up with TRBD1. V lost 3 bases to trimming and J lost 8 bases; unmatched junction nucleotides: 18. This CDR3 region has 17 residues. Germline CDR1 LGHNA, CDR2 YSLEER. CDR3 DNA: TGCGCCAGCAGCCACCGACAGGGACTCCCGGGTATGAAAGGCTACACCTTC. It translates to CASSHRQGLPGMKGYTF.

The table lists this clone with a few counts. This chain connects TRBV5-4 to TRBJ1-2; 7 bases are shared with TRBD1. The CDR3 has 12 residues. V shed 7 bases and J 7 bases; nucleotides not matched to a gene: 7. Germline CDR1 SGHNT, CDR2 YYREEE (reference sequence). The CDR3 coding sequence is TGTGCCAGCTCCAGGGGGAAGGGTGGCTACACCTTC. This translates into CASSRGKGGYTF.

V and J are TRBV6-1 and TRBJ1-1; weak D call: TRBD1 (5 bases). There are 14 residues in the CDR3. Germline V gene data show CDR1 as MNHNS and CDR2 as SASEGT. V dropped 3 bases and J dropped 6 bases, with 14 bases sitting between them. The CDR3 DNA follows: TGTGCCAGCAGTGAGATGCAGGGTAGGCCTGAAGCTTTCTTT. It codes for CASSEMQGRPEAFF.

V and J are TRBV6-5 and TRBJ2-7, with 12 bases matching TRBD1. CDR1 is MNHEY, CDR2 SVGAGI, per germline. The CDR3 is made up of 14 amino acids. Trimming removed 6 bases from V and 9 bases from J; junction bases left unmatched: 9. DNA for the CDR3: TGTGCCAGCAGGAGGGACAGGGGGCAAACGGTGCAGTACTTC. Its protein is CASRRDRGQTVQYF.

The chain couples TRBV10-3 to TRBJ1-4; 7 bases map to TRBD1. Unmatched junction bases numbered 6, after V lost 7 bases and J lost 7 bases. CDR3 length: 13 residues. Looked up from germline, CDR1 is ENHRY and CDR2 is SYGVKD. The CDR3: CAITDRVGEKLFF. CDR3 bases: TGTGCCATCACTGACAGGGTCGGTGAAAAACTGTTTTTT.

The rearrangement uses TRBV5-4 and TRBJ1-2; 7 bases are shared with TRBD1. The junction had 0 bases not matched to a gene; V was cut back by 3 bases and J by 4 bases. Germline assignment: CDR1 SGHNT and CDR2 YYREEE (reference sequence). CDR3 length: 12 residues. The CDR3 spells CASSWDSYGYTF. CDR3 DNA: TGTGCCAGCAGCTGGGACAGCTATGGCTACACCTTC.

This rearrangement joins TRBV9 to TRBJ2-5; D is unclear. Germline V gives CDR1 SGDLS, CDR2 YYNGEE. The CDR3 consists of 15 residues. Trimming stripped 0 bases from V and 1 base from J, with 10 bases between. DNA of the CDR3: TGTGCCAGCAGCGTAGGTCAGGTCTCCCAAGAGACCCAGTACTTC. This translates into CASSVGQVSQETQYF.

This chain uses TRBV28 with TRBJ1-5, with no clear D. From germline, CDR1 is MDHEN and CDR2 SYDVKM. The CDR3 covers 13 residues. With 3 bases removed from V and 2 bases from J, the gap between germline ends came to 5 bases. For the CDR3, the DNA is TGTGCCAGCAGTTTCGTAGGCAATCAGCCCCAGCATTTT. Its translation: CASSFVGNQPQHF.

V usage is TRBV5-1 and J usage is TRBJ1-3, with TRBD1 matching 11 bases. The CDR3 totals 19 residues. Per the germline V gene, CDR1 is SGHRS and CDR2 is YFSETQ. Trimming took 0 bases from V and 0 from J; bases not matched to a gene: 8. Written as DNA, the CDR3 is TGCGCCAGCAGCTTGGAAGGGACAGGGGGACGAAGCTCTGGAAACACCATATATTTT. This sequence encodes CASSLEGTGGRSSGNTIYF.

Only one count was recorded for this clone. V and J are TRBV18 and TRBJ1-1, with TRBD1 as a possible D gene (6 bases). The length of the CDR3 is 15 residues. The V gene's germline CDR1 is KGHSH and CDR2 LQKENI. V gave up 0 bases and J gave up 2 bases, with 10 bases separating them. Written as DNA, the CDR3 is TGTGCCAGCTCACCACCGGGACATCAAAACACTGAAGCTTTCTTT. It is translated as CASSPPGHQNTEAFF.

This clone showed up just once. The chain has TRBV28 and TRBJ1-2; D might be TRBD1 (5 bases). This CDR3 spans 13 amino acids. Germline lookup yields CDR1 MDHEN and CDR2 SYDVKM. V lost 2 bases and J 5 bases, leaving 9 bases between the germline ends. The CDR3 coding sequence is TGTGCCAGCAGTTTAGGGGCAGGGTATGGCTACACCTTC. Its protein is CASSLGAGYGYTF.

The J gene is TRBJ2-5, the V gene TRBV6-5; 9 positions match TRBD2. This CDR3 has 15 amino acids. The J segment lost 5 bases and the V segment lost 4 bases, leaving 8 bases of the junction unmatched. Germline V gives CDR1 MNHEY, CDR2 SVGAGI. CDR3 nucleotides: TGTGCCAGCAGTTCCGGGACTAGCTTGCGGGAGACCCAGTACTTC. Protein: CASSSGTSLRETQYF.

CDR3 coding DNA: TGTGCCAGCAGCTTAGCGGGCTATATCCAGCCTACCTCTGGAAACACCATATATTTT. Translated, it gives CASSLAGYIQPTSGNTIYF. The gene calls are TRBV7-6 and TRBJ1-3; the D is unclear. Germline CDR1 reads SGHVS; CDR2 reads FNYEAQ. V lost 0 bases and J 0 bases, leaving 18 bases between the germline ends. The CDR3 sequence is 19 residues long.

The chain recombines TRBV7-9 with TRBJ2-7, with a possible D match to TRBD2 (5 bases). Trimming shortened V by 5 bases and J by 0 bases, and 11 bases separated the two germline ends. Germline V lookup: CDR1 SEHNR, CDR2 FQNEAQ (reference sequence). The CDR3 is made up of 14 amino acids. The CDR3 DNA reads TGTGCCAGCAGCCCCGGGGTGGGCTCCTACGAGCAGTACTTC. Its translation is CASSPGVGSYEQYF.